The sequence of this T cell receptor beta chain was determined in a study of Ad26.COV2.S vaccination and SARS-CoV-2 variants (dated by TCRdb to the early 2020s). At the level of the whole study: Donors in the vaccine arm were drawn from COV1001, a phase I-IIa trial of Ad26.COV2.S in healthy adults that was multicentre, randomized, double-blind and placebo-controlled. Dosing of Ad26.COV2.S was intramuscular, at either 5x10^10 or 1x10^11 viral particles, delivered as one shot or as two shots spaced 56 days apart. The specificity and breadth of SARS-CoV-2-reactive T cell receptors after Ad26.COV2.S vaccination were assessed by TCRbeta repertoire sequencing. The TCR-sequenced set comprised about 32 samples: some 20 Ad26.COV2.S vaccine recipients, 5 placebo recipients and 8 SARS-CoV-2 convalescent individuals. Trial participants were randomized into five groups of five: low-dose or high-dose Ad26.COV2.S given once or twice, or placebo on both occasions. Investigators remained blinded to trial group allocation during experiments and outcome assessment.

What the research found in general, with its limitations: The study lacked the statistical power to compare responses across vaccine doses or regimens. Vaccine and placebo recipients had comparable non-spike TCR breadth, which fits with the vaccine containing only spike. After vaccination, spike-specific CD8+ and CD4+ T cell responses were reported to show substantial breadth. It was noted by the authors that total T cell responses may have been underestimated by the TCR breadth and depth analyses. Ad26.COV2.S recipients had higher spike-specific TCR breadth than placebo recipients (P = 0.0014).

The treatment or condition label here, explained by the study, means: 15 to 20 received Ad26.COV2.S at low or high dose, single or two shots; about 5 received placebo; per-sample allocation not given. Repertoires of vaccine and placebo recipients were sequenced from samples collected on day 63 after the first injection. In Cohort 1b, roughly 26 adults aged 18-55 years were enrolled at a single site in Boston, USA, between 29 July and 7 August 2020. As a vaccine, Ad26.COV2.S was a replication-incompetent adenovirus type 26 vector that expressed a prefusion-stabilized SARS-CoV-2 spike protein derived from the original Wuhan strain. Relative to germline, V is missing 2 bases and J is missing 3 bases, with 9 bases of the junction outside any gene match. Sequences SGHAT (CDR1) and FQNNGV (CDR2) are obtained from the germline V gene. From cysteine to phenylalanine, the CDR3 is 17 amino acids long. Only the CDR3 portion is preserved as DNA: 51 bases, with reading frame beginning at the first base.

Regarding this clone: The target of this receptor is not known. No per-base quality is available; no much larger clone lies one base away.

The immunoSEQ Assay was the method used to sequence TCRbeta CDR3 regions. After extraction, genomic DNA underwent amplification by bias-controlled multiplex PCR, followed by high-throughput sequencing. On the authors' methods: To quantify the absolute abundance of every unique TCRbeta CDR3 region, sequences were collapsed and filtered. T cell fraction was estimated by normalizing TCRbeta template counts to usable DNA, with usable DNA measured through amplification of reference genes found in all nucleated cells. Repertoire TCRs were annotated as SARS-CoV-2-specific when V gene, CDR3 amino acid sequence and J gene were exactly matched to a known reactive TCR set. The reference SARS-CoV-2 TCR set was obtained from MIRA and was filtered for enrichment in COVID-19-positive ImmuneCODE repertoires, whereby public or cross-reactive TCRs were removed. Drawing on the MIRA antigens, annotated TCRs were analysed further at the level of specific ORF or position within ORF. Depth was the summed frequency of annotated unique rearrangements, while breadth was defined as annotated unique rearrangements over total unique productive rearrangements. Two-sided Wilcoxon rank-sum tests were used to compare TCR breadth between groups. Here the immuneACCESS table is served through TCRdb, limited to in-frame sequences with V and J called. Missing clones are a known gap in these copies; in checked studies unresolved V genes cover under half, and the rest lacks a known reason. D and trimming were read from the DNA, whereas the V and J calls and clone size are those reported in that table. The sample contains 200,000 to 250,000 clones, approximately 87% of them found a single time. Together, the top ten hold 9.5% to 12% of the sample.

Rearrangement joined TRBV11-2 to TRBJ1-2; 10 bases in between match TRBD1. The receptor was derived from a person between 18 and 65 years old who received the Ad26.COV2.S COVID-19 vaccine or a placebo. The sample consisted of peripheral blood, taken in a trial of Ad26.COV2.S vaccine versus placebo. The DNA sequence is given as TGTGCCAGCAGCTTATCCCCCGACAGGGGGCCTGACTATGGCTACACCTTC. It translates to CASSLSPDRGPDYGYTF. The CDR3 plus the reference TRBV11-2 and TRBJ1-2 genes for the other parts give the full variable domain: EAGVAQSPRYKIIEKRQSVAFWCNPISGHATLYWYQQILGQGPKLLIQFQNNGVVDDSQLPKDRFSAERLKGVDSTLKIQPAKLEDSAVYLCASSLSPDRGPDYGYTFGSGTRLTVV.